This entry concerns a single TCR beta chain. TCRdb independently ran MiXCR on the RT-PCR reads; one entry per CDR3 protein. In the table there are over 10,000 distinct CDR3 sequences, about 23% of which are singletons. This specimen comes from a study of patients and donors after allogeneic stem cell transplantation. This clonotype originated in a human donor who was either an allogeneic HSCT recipient or a stem cell or donor lymphocyte infusion donor (not recorded which). It is not recorded whose cells these are; they may come from a transplant donor. Sequencing used blood, either unsorted or a sorted T cell fraction (not recorded which).

CDR3 in amino acids: CASSQDSTAADNSPLHF. CDR3 nucleotide sequence: TGTGCCAGCAGCCAAGACTCAACGGCAGCGGATAATTCACCCCTCCACTTT. V usage is TRBV3-1 and J usage is TRBJ1-6; D is unclear. The CDR3 is 17 amino acids. The V and J ends lost 0 bases and 5 bases respectively, with 14 bases between them. Germline V gene sequence: CDR1 LGHDT, CDR2 YNNKEL (reference sequence).